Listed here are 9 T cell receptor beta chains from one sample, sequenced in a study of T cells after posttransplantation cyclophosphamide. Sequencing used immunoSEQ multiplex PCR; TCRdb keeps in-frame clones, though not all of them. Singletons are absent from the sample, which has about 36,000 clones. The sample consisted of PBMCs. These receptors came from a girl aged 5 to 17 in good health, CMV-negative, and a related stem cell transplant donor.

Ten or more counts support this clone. CDR3 loop: CATSAGGELFF. The CDR3 DNA reads as TGTGCCACCAGCGCAGGGGGAGAACTGTTTTTT. The chain carries TRBV15 and TRBJ1-4, with 7 nucleotides matching TRBD1. The CDR3 extends over 11 amino acids. V gave up 5 bases and J gave up 12 bases; unmatched junction bases: 3. Germline loops: CDR1 LNHNV, CDR2 YYDKDF (reference sequence). The full variable domain, in which reference TRBV15 and TRBJ1-4 provide the parts outside the CDR3, is DAMVIQNPRYQVTQFGKPVTLSCSQTLNHNVMYWYQQKSSQAPKLLFHYYDKDFNNEADTPDNFQSRRPNTSFCFLDIRSPGLGDTAMYLCATSAGGELFFGSGTQLSVL.

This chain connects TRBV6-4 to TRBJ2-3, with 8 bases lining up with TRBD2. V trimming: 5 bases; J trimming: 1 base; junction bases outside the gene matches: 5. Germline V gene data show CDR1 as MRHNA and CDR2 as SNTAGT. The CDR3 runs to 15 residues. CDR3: CASSPSAGGTDTQYF. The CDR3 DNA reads TGTGCCAGCAGTCCGTCAGCGGGAGGCACAGATACGCAGTATTTT.

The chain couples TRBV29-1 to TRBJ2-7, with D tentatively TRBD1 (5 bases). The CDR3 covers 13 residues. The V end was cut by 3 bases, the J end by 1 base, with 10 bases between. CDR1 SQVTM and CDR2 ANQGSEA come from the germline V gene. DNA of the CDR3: TGCAGCGTTGAGACAGCAGTATCCTACGAGCAGTACTTC. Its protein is CSVETAVSYEQYF.

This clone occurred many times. DNA for the CDR3: TGTGCCAGTAGTATAGATCAGGGACTAGCTGGGACCGGGGAGCTGTTTTTT. This translates into CASSIDQGLAGTGELFF. This rearrangement joins TRBV19 to TRBJ2-2; TRBD2 agrees at 9 bases. The germline V gene encodes CDR1 LNHDA and CDR2 SQIVND (reference sequence). J gave up 5 bases and V 0 bases, and 7 bases lay outside the gene matches. This CDR3 spans 17 amino acids.

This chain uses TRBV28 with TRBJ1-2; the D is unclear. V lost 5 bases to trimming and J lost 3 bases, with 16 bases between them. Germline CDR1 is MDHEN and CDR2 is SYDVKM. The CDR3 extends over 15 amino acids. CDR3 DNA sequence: TGTGCCAGCAGTCCACTGGAGGCCAAATACTATGGCTACACCTTC. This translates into CASSPLEAKYYGYTF.

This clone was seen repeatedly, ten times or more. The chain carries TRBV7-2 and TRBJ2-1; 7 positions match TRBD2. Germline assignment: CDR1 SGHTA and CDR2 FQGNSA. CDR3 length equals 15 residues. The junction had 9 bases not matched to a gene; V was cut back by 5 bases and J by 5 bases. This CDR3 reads CASSPQPSGHNEQFF. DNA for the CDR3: TGTGCCAGCAGCCCCCAACCTAGCGGACACAATGAGCAGTTCTTC.

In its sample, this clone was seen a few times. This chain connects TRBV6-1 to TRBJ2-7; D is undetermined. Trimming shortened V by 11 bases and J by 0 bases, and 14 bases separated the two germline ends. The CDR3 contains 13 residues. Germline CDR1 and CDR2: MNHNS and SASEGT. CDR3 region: CAASPDISYEQYF. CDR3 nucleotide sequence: TGTGCCGCCTCCCCCGACATCTCCTACGAGCAGTACTTC.

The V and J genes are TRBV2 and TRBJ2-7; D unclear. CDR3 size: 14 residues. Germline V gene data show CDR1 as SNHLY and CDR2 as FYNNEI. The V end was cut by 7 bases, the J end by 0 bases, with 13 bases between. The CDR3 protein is CASIPREISYEQYF. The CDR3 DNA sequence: TGTGCCAGCATCCCCCGAGAAATCTCCTACGAGCAGTACTTC. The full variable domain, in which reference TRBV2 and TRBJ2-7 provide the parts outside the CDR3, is EPEVTQTPSHQVTQMGQEVILRCVPISNHLYFYWYRQILGQKVEFLVSFYNNEISEKSEIFDDQFSVERPDGSNFTLKIRSTKLEDSAMYFCASIPREISYEQYFGPGTRLTVT.

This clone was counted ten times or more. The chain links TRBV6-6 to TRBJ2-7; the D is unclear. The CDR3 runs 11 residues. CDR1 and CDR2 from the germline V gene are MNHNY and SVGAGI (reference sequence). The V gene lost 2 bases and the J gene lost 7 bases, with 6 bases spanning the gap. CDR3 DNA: TGTGCCAGCAGTTACCTAGAAGAGCAGTACTTC. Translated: CASSYLEEQYF.